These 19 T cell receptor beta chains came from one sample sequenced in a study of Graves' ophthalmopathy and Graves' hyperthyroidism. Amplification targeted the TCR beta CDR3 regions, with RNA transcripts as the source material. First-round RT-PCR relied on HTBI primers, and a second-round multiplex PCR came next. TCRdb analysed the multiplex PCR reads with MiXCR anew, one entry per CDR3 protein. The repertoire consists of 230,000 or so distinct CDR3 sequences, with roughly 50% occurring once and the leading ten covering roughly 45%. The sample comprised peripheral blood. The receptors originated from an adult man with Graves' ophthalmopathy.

CDR3: CASSLDQVNGYTF. DNA for the CDR3: TGCGCCAGCAGCTTGGATCAGGTTAATGGCTACACCTTC. The V and J genes are TRBV5-1 and TRBJ1-2; no firm D call. This CDR3 has 13 residues. V was cut by 0 bases and J by 6 bases, with 9 bases left in between. Germline V gene lookup returns CDR1 SGHRS and CDR2 YFSETQ. The complete variable domain, with remaining parts taken from reference TRBV5-1 and TRBJ1-2, reads KAGVTQTPRYLIKTRGQQVTLSCSPISGHRSVSWYQQTPGQGLQFLFEYFSETQRNKGNFPGRFSGRQFSNSRSEMNVSTLELGDSALYLCASSLDQVNGYTFGSGTRLTVV.

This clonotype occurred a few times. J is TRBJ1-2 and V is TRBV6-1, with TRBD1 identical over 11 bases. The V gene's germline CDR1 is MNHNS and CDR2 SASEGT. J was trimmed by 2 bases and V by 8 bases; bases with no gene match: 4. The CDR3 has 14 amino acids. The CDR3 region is CASYWTGGNYGYTF. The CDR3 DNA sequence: TGTGCCAGCTATTGGACAGGGGGCAACTATGGCTACACCTTC.

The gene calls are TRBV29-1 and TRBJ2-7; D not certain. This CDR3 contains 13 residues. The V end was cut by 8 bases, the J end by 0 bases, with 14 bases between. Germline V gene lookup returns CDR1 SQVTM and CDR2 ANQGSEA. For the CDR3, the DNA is TGCAGCATCAATGGTCGTTCCTCCTACGAGCAGTACTTC. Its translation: CSINGRSSYEQYF.

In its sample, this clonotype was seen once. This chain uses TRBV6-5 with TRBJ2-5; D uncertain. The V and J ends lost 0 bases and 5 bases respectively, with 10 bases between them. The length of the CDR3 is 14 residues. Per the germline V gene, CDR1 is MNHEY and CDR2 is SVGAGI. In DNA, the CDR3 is TGTGCCAGCAGTTACTCGGGCGCCCGGGAGACCCAGTACTTC. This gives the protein CASSYSGARETQYF.

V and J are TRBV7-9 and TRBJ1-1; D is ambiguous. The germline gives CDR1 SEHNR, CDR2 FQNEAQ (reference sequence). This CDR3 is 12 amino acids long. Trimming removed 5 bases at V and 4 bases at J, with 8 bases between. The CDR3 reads CASSAIFTEAFF. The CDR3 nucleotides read TGTGCCAGCAGCGCCATCTTCACTGAAGCTTTCTTT. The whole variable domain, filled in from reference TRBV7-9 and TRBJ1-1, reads DTGVSQNPRHKITKRGQNVTFRCDPISEHNRLYWYRQTLGQGPEFLTYFQNEAQLEKSRLLSDRFSAERPKGSFSTLEIQRTEQGDSAMYLCASSAIFTEAFFGQGTRLTVV.

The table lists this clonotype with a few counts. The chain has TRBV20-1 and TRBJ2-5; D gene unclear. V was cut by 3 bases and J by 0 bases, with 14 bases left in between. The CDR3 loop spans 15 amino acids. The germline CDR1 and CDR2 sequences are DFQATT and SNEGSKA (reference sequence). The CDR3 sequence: CSASFLGQNQETQYF. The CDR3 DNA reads TGCAGTGCTAGTTTTTTAGGGCAGAACCAAGAGACCCAGTACTTC.

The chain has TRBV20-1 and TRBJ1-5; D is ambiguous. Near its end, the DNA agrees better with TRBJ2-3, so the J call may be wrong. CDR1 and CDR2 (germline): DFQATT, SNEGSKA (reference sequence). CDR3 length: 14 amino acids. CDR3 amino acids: CSARDGSGGSGQYF. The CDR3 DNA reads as TGCAGTGCTAGAGATGGAAGTGGTGGATCAGGGCAGTATTTT.

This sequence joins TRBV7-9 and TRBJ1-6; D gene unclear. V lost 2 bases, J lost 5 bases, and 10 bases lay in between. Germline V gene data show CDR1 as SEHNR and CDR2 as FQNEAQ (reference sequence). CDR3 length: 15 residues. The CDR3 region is CASSLRTGDNSPLHF. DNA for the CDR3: TGTGCCAGCAGCTTAAGAACCGGGGATAATTCACCCCTCCACTTT. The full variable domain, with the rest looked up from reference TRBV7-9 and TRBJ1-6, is DTGVSQNPRHKITKRGQNVTFRCDPISEHNRLYWYRQTLGQGPEFLTYFQNEAQLEKSRLLSDRFSAERPKGSFSTLEIQRTEQGDSAMYLCASSLRTGDNSPLHFGNGTRLTVT.

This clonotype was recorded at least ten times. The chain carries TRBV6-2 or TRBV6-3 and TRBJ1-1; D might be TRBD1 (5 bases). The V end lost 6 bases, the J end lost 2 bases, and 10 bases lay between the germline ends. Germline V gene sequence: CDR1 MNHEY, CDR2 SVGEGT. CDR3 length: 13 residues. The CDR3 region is CASRDGGNTEAFF. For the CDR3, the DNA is TGTGCCAGCAGGGACGGGGGAAACACTGAAGCTTTCTTT.

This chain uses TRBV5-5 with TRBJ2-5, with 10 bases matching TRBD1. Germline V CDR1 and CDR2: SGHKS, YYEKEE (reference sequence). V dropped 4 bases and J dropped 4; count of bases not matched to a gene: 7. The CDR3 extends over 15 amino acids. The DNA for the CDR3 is TGTGCCAGCAGCACGGGACAGGGGAAGGCAGAGACCCAGTACTTC. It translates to CASSTGQGKAETQYF.

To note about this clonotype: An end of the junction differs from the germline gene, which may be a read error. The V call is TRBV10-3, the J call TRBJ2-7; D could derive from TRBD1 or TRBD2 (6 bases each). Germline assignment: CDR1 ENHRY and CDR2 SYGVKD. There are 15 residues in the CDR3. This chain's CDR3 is CASSYEGGRNYEQYF. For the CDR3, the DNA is TGTGCCAGCAGTTACGAGGGGGGAAGAAACTACGAGCAGTACTTC.

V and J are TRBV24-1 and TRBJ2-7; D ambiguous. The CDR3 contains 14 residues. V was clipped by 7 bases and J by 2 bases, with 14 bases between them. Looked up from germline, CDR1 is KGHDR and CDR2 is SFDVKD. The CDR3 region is CATREGRVPYEQYF. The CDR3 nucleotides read TGTGCCACCAGGGAAGGTAGGGTACCCTACGAGCAGTACTTC.

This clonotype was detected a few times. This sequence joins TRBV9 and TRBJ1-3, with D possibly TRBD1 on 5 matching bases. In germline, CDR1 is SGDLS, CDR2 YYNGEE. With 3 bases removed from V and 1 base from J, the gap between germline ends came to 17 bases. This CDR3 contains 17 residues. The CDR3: CASSAAGNMNSGNTIYF. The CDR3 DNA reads TGTGCCAGCAGCGCTGCAGGGAACATGAATTCTGGAAACACCATATATTTT.

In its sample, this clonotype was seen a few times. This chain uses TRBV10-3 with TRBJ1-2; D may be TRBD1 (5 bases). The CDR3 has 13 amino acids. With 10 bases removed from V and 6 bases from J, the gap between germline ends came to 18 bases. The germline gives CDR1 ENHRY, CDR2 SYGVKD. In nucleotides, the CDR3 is TGTGCCACCGCGCAGACAGCTTTAAATGGCTACACCTTC. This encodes CATAQTALNGYTF.

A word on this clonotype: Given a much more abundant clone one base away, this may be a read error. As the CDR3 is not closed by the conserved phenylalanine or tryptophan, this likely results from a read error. DNA of the CDR3: TGTGCCAGCAGTGGACAGGGGAGGGTAACCACTGAAGCTTTCCTT. As protein: CASSGQGRVTTEAFL. The genes are TRBV2 and TRBJ1-1; 8 nucleotides align to TRBD1. In germline, CDR1 is SNHLY, CDR2 FYNNEI. The length of the CDR3 is 15 residues. V was clipped by 4 bases and J by 4 bases; unmatched bases: 8.

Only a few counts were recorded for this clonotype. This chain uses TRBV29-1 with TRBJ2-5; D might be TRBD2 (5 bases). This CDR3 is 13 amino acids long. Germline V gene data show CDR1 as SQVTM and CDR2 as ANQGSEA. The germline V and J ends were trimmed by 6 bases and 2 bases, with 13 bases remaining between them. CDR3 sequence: CSVAGGSQETQYF. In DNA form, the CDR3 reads TGCAGCGTCGCGGGCGGATCTCAAGAGACCCAGTACTTC. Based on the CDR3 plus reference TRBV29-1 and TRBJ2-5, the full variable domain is SAVISQKPSRDICQRGTSLTIQCQVDSQVTMMFWYRQQPGQSLTLIATANQGSEATYESGFVIDKFPISRPNLTFSTLTVSNMSPEDSSIYLCSVAGGSQETQYFGPGTRLLVL.

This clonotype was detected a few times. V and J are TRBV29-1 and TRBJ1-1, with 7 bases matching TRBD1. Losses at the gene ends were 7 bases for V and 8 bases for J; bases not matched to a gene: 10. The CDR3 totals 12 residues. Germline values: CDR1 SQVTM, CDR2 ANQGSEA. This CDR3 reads CSAYRGEGEAFF. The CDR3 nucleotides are TGCAGCGCCTACAGGGGTGAGGGGGAAGCTTTCTTT.

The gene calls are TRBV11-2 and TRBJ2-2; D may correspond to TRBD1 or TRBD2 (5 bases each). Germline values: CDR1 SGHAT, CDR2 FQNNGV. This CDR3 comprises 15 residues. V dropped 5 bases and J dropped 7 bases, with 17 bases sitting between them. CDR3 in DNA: TGTGCCAGCAGCCCTAAACTGGGGGAACACGGGGAGCTGTTTTTT. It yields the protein CASSPKLGEHGELFF.

The CDR3 is CSASFQETQYF. The CDR3 DNA reads TGCAGTGCCTCCTTTCAAGAGACCCAGTACTTC. The rearrangement joins TRBV20-1 to TRBJ2-5; D remains ambiguous. Trimming cost V 6 bases and J 2 bases, with 7 bases left between them. This CDR3 region has 11 residues. Germline lookup yields CDR1 DFQATT and CDR2 SNEGSKA (reference sequence).